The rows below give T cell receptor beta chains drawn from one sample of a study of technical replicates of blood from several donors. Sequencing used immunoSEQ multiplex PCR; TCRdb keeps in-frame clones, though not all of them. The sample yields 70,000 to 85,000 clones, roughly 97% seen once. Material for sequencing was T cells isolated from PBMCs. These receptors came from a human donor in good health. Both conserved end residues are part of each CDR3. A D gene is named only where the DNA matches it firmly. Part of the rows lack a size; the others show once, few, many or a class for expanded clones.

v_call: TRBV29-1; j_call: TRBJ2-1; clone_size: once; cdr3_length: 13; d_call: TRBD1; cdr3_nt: TGCAGCGTTGACCAGGGACAGGGGCCTGAGCAGTTCTTC; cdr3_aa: CSVDQGQGPEQFF
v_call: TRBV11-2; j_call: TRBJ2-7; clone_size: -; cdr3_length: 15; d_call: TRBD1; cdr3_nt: TGTGCCAGCAGCGAACGGACAGGGGGGCACTACGAGCAGTACTTC; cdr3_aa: CASSERTGGHYEQYF
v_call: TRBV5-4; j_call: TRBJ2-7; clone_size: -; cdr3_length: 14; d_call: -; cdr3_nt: TGTGCCAGCAGCTTGTTCTCTAGCAGACACGAGCAGTACTTC; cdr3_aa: CASSLFSSRHEQYF
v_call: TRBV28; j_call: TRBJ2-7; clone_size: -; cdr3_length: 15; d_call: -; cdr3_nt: TGTGCCAGCCGTAAGGGGGTATTGAGCTCCTACGAGCAGTACTTC; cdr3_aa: CASRKGVLSSYEQYF
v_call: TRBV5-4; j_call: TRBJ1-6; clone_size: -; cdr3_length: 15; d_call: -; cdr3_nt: TGTGCCAGCAGCTTGGTCGGAGGGGCGTTATCACCCCTCCACTTT; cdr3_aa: CASSLVGGALSPLHF
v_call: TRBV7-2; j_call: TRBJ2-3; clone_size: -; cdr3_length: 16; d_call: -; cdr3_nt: TGTGCCAGCAGCTTAATGATACTAGTCGGAGCAGATACGCAGTATTTT; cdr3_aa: CASSLMILVGADTQYF
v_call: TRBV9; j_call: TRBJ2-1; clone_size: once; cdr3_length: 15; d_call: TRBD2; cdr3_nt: TGTGCCAGCAGCGTAGTCAGCGGGAGCTACAATGAGCAGTTCTTC; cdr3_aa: CASSVVSGSYNEQFF
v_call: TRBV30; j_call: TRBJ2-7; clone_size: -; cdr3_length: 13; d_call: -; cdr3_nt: TGTGCCTGGAGTGTAGCAGGGGGGAACGAGCAGTACTTC; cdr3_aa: CAWSVAGGNEQYF
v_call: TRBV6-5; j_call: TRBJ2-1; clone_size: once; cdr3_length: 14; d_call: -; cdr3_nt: TGTGCCAGCAAGGTACAGGGTATGCGGAATGAGCAGTTCTTC; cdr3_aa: CASKVQGMRNEQFF
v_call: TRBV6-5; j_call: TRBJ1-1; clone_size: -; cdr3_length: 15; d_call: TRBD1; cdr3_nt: TGTGCCAGCAGTGGACAGGGGGGACCAAACACTGAAGCTTTCTTT; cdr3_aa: CASSGQGGPNTEAFF
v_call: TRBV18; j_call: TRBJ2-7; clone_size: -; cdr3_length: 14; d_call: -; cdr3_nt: TGTGCCAGCTCACCAAAGCCCGCCGCCTACGAGCAGTACTTC; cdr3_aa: CASSPKPAAYEQYF
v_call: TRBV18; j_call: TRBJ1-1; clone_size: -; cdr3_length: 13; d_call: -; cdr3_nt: TGTGCCAGCTCACCACCGGGGGCGTCAGAAGCTTTCTTT; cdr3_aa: CASSPPGASEAFF
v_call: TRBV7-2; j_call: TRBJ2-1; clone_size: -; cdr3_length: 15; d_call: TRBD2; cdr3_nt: TGTGCCAGCACCCGTGATGGGGGGGTCCTCAATGAGCAGTTCTTC; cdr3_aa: CASTRDGGVLNEQFF
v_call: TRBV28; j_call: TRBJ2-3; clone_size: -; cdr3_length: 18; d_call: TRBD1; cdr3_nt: TGTGCCAGCAGTCCACTATCCGGGACAGGGGGCGGCACAGATACGCAGTATTTT; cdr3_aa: CASSPLSGTGGGTDTQYF